This is a list of T cell receptor beta chains from one sample in a study of blood T cell repertoires in COVID-19. TCRdb keeps only in-frame clones here, not all; method: immunoSEQ multiplex PCR. The sample shows about 110,000 clones, about 90% of them seen only once. The specimen sequenced was peripheral blood. These receptors were taken from a human donor in a cohort sampled during active COVID-19. The CDR3 runs from the conserved cysteine through the conserved F or W. Each record gives: CDR3 protein, CDR3 DNA, CDR3 length, V gene, D gene, J gene, clone size. D genes are given only for firm matches. A clone size is listed for some rows: how often the clone was seen (once, few, many), or a class if it is expanded.

CDR3 protein: CASSPGTGDYNEQFF
CDR3 DNA: TGTGCCAGCTCACCCGGGACAGGGGACTACAATGAGCAGTTCTTC
CDR3 length: 15
V gene: TRBV18
D gene: TRBD1
J gene: TRBJ2-1
clone size: .

CDR3 protein: CASSLSAGVNEQFF
CDR3 DNA: TGTGCCAGCAGTTTATCAGCGGGGGTGAATGAGCAGTTCTTC
CDR3 length: 14
V gene: TRBV27
D gene: TRBD2
J gene: TRBJ2-1
clone size: .

CDR3 protein: CASSRGGSNTEAFF
CDR3 DNA: TGTGCCAGCAGTCGCGGGGGTTCGAACACTGAAGCTTTCTTT
CDR3 length: 14
V gene: TRBV7-6
D gene: .
J gene: TRBJ1-1
clone size: .

CDR3 protein: CASSEPLEGDEPEQYF
CDR3 DNA: TGTGCCAGCAGTGAACCCCTTGAGGGGGACGAGCCCGAGCAGTACTTC
CDR3 length: 16
V gene: TRBV2
D gene: .
J gene: TRBJ2-7
clone size: .

CDR3 protein: CATNLGGVDSPLHF
CDR3 DNA: TGTGCCACCAACCTGGGGGGGGTTGATTCACCCCTCCACTTT
CDR3 length: 14
V gene: TRBV15
D gene: .
J gene: TRBJ1-6
clone size: .

CDR3 protein: CASRAGSSRGGNTIYF
CDR3 DNA: TGTGCCAGTAGAGCCGGGTCCTCACGGGGTGGAAACACCATATATTTT
CDR3 length: 16
V gene: TRBV19
D gene: .
J gene: TRBJ1-3
clone size: .

CDR3 protein: CASKSPTGYGYTF
CDR3 DNA: TGCGCCAGCAAGAGCCCAACCGGCTATGGCTACACCTTC
CDR3 length: 13
V gene: TRBV5-1
D gene: .
J gene: TRBJ1-2
clone size: .

CDR3 protein: CASSLLSGNTIYF
CDR3 DNA: TGTGCCAGCAGTTTACTCTCTGGAAACACCATATATTTT
CDR3 length: 13
V gene: TRBV27
D gene: .
J gene: TRBJ1-3
clone size: .

CDR3 protein: CAISEAGGPPSPLHF
CDR3 DNA: TGTGCCATCAGTGAGGCAGGGGGTCCCCCCTCACCCCTCCACTTT
CDR3 length: 15
V gene: TRBV10-3
D gene: TRBD1
J gene: TRBJ1-6
clone size: .

CDR3 protein: CASSEGGGSGRAKNIQYF
CDR3 DNA: TGTGCCAGCAGTGAAGGTGGCGGTAGCGGGAGAGCCAAAAACATTCAGTACTTC
CDR3 length: 18
V gene: TRBV6-1
D gene: TRBD2
J gene: TRBJ2-4
clone size: .

CDR3 protein: CASSRLASSGNTIYF
CDR3 DNA: TGTGCCAGCAGCAGGTTAGCCTCCTCTGGAAACACCATATATTTT
CDR3 length: 15
V gene: TRBV11-2
D gene: .
J gene: TRBJ1-3
clone size: .

CDR3 protein: CASSQLSNQPQHF
CDR3 DNA: TGTGCCAGCAGTCAACTAAGCAATCAGCCCCAGCATTTT
CDR3 length: 13
V gene: TRBV28
D gene: .
J gene: TRBJ1-5
clone size: .

CDR3 protein: CASRRTGMANVLTF
CDR3 DNA: TGTGCCAGCAGGCGGACCGGGATGGCCAACGTCCTGACTTTC
CDR3 length: 14
V gene: TRBV28
D gene: .
J gene: TRBJ2-6
clone size: .

CDR3 protein: CASSPRLAEEETQYF
CDR3 DNA: TGTGCCAGCAGCCCCCGACTAGCGGAGGAAGAGACCCAGTACTTC
CDR3 length: 15
V gene: TRBV11-3
D gene: TRBD2
J gene: TRBJ2-5
clone size: .

CDR3 protein: CATSGMGPGGYTF
CDR3 DNA: TGTGCCACCTCGGGAATGGGCCCTGGTGGCTACACCTTC
CDR3 length: 13
V gene: TRBV19
D gene: .
J gene: TRBJ1-2
clone size: once

CDR3 protein: CASSPGGGWVLTGELFF
CDR3 DNA: TGTGCCAGCAGCCCCGGCGGGGGTTGGGTGCTTACCGGGGAGCTGTTTTTT
CDR3 length: 17
V gene: TRBV9
D gene: TRBD2
J gene: TRBJ2-2
clone size: .

CDR3 protein: CASSQVVPGRSKEKLFF
CDR3 DNA: TGCGCCAGCAGCCAAGTAGTCCCAGGGCGTTCGAAGGAAAAACTGTTTTTT
CDR3 length: 17
V gene: TRBV4-1
D gene: .
J gene: TRBJ1-4
clone size: .

CDR3 protein: CASRPPTGSTEAFF
CDR3 DNA: TGTGCCAGCCGCCCCCCTACAGGGAGCACTGAAGCTTTCTTT
CDR3 length: 14
V gene: TRBV18
D gene: .
J gene: TRBJ1-1
clone size: .

CDR3 protein: CASSWEQRDYNEQFF
CDR3 DNA: TGTGCCAGCAGCTGGGAGCAGCGGGACTACAATGAGCAGTTCTTC
CDR3 length: 15
V gene: TRBV5-6
D gene: TRBD2
J gene: TRBJ2-1
clone size: .

CDR3 protein: CASSERGQFYGYTF
CDR3 DNA: TGTGCCAGCAGTGAAAGGGGTCAATTCTATGGCTACACCTTC
CDR3 length: 14
V gene: TRBV25-1
D gene: .
J gene: TRBJ1-2
clone size: .

CDR3 protein: CASSPADTLGGYTF
CDR3 DNA: TGTGCCAGCAGCCCAGCCGACACCCTTGGAGGCTACACCTTC
CDR3 length: 14
V gene: TRBV9
D gene: .
J gene: TRBJ1-2
clone size: .

CDR3 protein: CASSYSSNRGNSPLHF
CDR3 DNA: TGTGCCAGCAGTTACTCGTCCAACCGGGGGAATTCACCCCTCCACTTT
CDR3 length: 16
V gene: TRBV6-5
D gene: .
J gene: TRBJ1-6
clone size: .

CDR3 protein: CASSPDRTEAFF
CDR3 DNA: TGCGCCAGCAGCCCAGACAGGACTGAAGCTTTCTTT
CDR3 length: 12
V gene: TRBV4-1
D gene: .
J gene: TRBJ1-1
clone size: .

CDR3 protein: CASSSESYNEQFF
CDR3 DNA: TGTGCCAGCAGCTCGGAGTCCTACAATGAGCAGTTCTTC
CDR3 length: 13
V gene: TRBV11-3
D gene: .
J gene: TRBJ2-1
clone size: .

CDR3 protein: CASSPPGVIVAEAFF
CDR3 DNA: TGTGCCAGTAGTCCCCCGGGGGTCATCGTCGCTGAAGCTTTCTTT
CDR3 length: 15
V gene: TRBV19
D gene: .
J gene: TRBJ1-1
clone size: .

CDR3 protein: CAISESANEQFF
CDR3 DNA: TGTGCCATCAGTGAGTCGGCTAATGAGCAGTTCTTC
CDR3 length: 12
V gene: TRBV10-3
D gene: .
J gene: TRBJ2-1
clone size: .

CDR3 protein: CASSESRNTGELFF
CDR3 DNA: TGTGCCAGCAGCGAGAGTCGGAACACCGGGGAGCTGTTTTTT
CDR3 length: 14
V gene: TRBV7-3
D gene: .
J gene: TRBJ2-2
clone size: once

CDR3 protein: CASSLELAVRNEQFF
CDR3 DNA: TGTGCCAGCAGCTTAGAACTAGCGGTAAGAAATGAGCAGTTCTTC
CDR3 length: 15
V gene: TRBV11-2
D gene: TRBD2
J gene: TRBJ2-1
clone size: .

CDR3 protein: CATSDPRDSNEKLFF
CDR3 DNA: TGTGCCACCAGTGACCCCCGGGACAGTAATGAAAAACTGTTTTTT
CDR3 length: 15
V gene: TRBV24-1
D gene: TRBD1
J gene: TRBJ1-4
clone size: few

CDR3 protein: CASSQVPGTSEYNEQFF
CDR3 DNA: TGCGCCAGCAGCCAAGTGCCCGGGACTAGCGAATACAATGAGCAGTTCTTC
CDR3 length: 17
V gene: TRBV4-1
D gene: TRBD2
J gene: TRBJ2-1
clone size: .

CDR3 protein: CASSWGSHYEQYF
CDR3 DNA: TGTGCCAGCAGCTGGGGCTCCCATTACGAGCAGTACTTC
CDR3 length: 13
V gene: TRBV28
D gene: .
J gene: TRBJ2-7
clone size: .

CDR3 protein: CASSLGQGYGYTF
CDR3 DNA: TGTGCCAGCAGCTTGGGGCAGGGGTATGGCTACACCTTC
CDR3 length: 13
V gene: TRBV7-2
D gene: .
J gene: TRBJ1-2
clone size: .

CDR3 protein: CASSRTGTGVNYGYTF
CDR3 DNA: TGTGCCAGCAGCAGAACCGGGACAGGGGTTAACTATGGCTACACCTTC
CDR3 length: 16
V gene: TRBV28
D gene: TRBD1
J gene: TRBJ1-2
clone size: .

CDR3 protein: CASSQGHVRGGYTF
CDR3 DNA: TGTGCCAGCAGCCAAGGCCACGTCCGGGGGGGCTACACCTTC
CDR3 length: 14
V gene: TRBV3-1/TRBV3-2
D gene: .
J gene: TRBJ1-2
clone size: .

CDR3 protein: CASSMSSGNTIYF
CDR3 DNA: TGTGCCAGCAGTATGAGCTCTGGAAACACCATATATTTT
CDR3 length: 13
V gene: TRBV12-3/TRBV12-4
D gene: .
J gene: TRBJ1-3
clone size: .

CDR3 protein: CASSTPGGGSSYEQYF
CDR3 DNA: TGTGCCAGCAGCACCCCGGGGGGCGGAAGCTCCTACGAGCAGTACTTC
CDR3 length: 16
V gene: TRBV2
D gene: .
J gene: TRBJ2-7
clone size: .

CDR3 protein: CASSGGFPGSVQETQYF
CDR3 DNA: TGTGCCAGCAGCGGGGGGTTTCCGGGGAGTGTGCAAGAGACCCAGTACTTC
CDR3 length: 17
V gene: TRBV7-6
D gene: .
J gene: TRBJ2-5
clone size: .

CDR3 protein: CASSPALAQTQYF
CDR3 DNA: TGTGCCAGCAGCCCTGCCCTAGCTCAGACCCAGTACTTC
CDR3 length: 13
V gene: TRBV27
D gene: .
J gene: TRBJ2-5
clone size: .

CDR3 protein: CASSYDSYTEAFF
CDR3 DNA: TGTGCCAGCAGCTATGACAGCTACACTGAAGCTTTCTTT
CDR3 length: 13
V gene: TRBV11-2
D gene: .
J gene: TRBJ1-1
clone size: .

CDR3 protein: CASSDLSAGNTIYF
CDR3 DNA: TGTGCCAGCAGTGATTTGTCGGCTGGAAACACCATATATTTT
CDR3 length: 14
V gene: TRBV2
D gene: .
J gene: TRBJ1-3
clone size: .

CDR3 protein: CASSPVGSSLAGGVADTQYF
CDR3 DNA: TGTGCCAGCAGCCCTGTGGGATCAAGCCTAGCGGGAGGTGTAGCAGATACGCAGTATTTT
CDR3 length: 20
V gene: TRBV5-5
D gene: TRBD2
J gene: TRBJ2-3
clone size: .

CDR3 protein: CSVAFLTGPSYEQYF
CDR3 DNA: TGCAGCGTTGCGTTCCTGACAGGGCCCTCCTACGAGCAGTACTTC
CDR3 length: 15
V gene: TRBV29-1
D gene: TRBD1
J gene: TRBJ2-7
clone size: .